These T cell receptor beta chains were read from a single sample in a study of CD8+ T cells in alopecia areata. Here immunoSEQ multiplex PCR was the method, and the copy in TCRdb shows in-frame clones only, minus some. The table lists fewer than 100,000 clones, 40% to 45% of them singletons, with 0.75% to 0.8% in the top ten. Input material: CD4+ T cells sorted from blood. Source of these receptors: a human donor with alopecia areata. CDR3s include the opening cysteine and the closing phenylalanine or tryptophan. D genes are given only for firm matches. Only part of the rows carry a size: once, few, many, or a class if the clone is expanded.

D,V,J,size,DNA,CDR3
NA,TRBV30,TRBJ1-5,NA,TGTGCCTGGAGCAAAGGACGGAGCAATCAGCCCCAGCATTTT,CAWSKGRSNQPQHF
NA,TRBV5-1,TRBJ1-1,NA,TGCGCCAGCAGCTGGGGGTCCTTGAACACTGAAGCTTTCTTT,CASSWGSLNTEAFF
TRBD2,TRBV29-1,TRBJ2-5,few,TGCAGCGTTGAGGGCGGGGGTAAGAAGACCCAGTACTTC,CSVEGGGKKTQYF
NA,TRBV20-1,TRBJ1-1,few,TGCAGTGCTCCAGAGAACACTGAAGCTTTCTTT,CSAPENTEAFF
TRBD1,TRBV2,TRBJ1-5,NA,TGTGCCAGCACGGGACAGGGGGTTCAGCCCCAGCATTTT,CASTGQGVQPQHF
TRBD2,TRBV29-1,TRBJ2-3,few,TGCAGCGCGGGGACTAGACTAGTCACAGATACGCAGTATTTT,CSAGTRLVTDTQYF
NA,TRBV29-1,TRBJ2-4,few,TGCAGCGCCTTGGTGGGATCCAAAAACATTCAGTACTTC,CSALVGSKNIQYF
NA,TRBV30,TRBJ1-2,NA,TGTGCCTGGTCAACGGAGGCCGACACCGGCTACACCTTC,CAWSTEADTGYTF
TRBD1,TRBV15,TRBJ2-5,NA,TGTGCCACCAGCAGGGCATCGGGACAGGGTGATGAGACCCAGTACTTC,CATSRASGQGDETQYF
NA,TRBV7-2,TRBJ2-3,NA,TGTGCCAGCAGCTTACTTGGGCTAGCATCGGATACGCAGTATTTT,CASSLLGLASDTQYF
NA,TRBV29-1,TRBJ1-2,NA,TGCAGCGTTGAAGACGGTTCCTATGGCTACACCTTC,CSVEDGSYGYTF
NA,TRBV27,TRBJ2-3,few,TGTGCCAGCAGTACACTAGTTCGGGGCGATACGCAGTATTTT,CASSTLVRGDTQYF
NA,TRBV28,TRBJ2-7,NA,TGTGCCAGCAGTCATGGTTACTACGAGCAGTACTTC,CASSHGYYEQYF
NA,TRBV29-1,TRBJ1-1,once,TGCAGCGTCCACGGCGGAACTGAAGCTTTCTTT,CSVHGGTEAFF
NA,TRBV29-1,TRBJ2-7,few,TGCAGCGTTGAGAGGACAGCTGGTTCGGACGAGCAGTACTTC,CSVERTAGSDEQYF
NA,TRBV30,TRBJ1-5,NA,TGTGCCTGGAGTGTACCCGGGAGGTACAATCAGCCCCAGCATTTT,CAWSVPGRYNQPQHF
NA,TRBV30,TRBJ1-1,NA,TGTGCCTGGAGTGTATTGGACAGGAACACTGAAGCTTTCTTT,CAWSVLDRNTEAFF
NA,TRBV29-1,TRBJ1-5,NA,TGCAGCGTTGATCAGCCCCAGCATTTT,CSVDQPQHF
NA,TRBV5-1,TRBJ2-6,NA,TGCGCCAGCAGCCTGGACTCTGGGGCCAACGTCCTGACTTTC,CASSLDSGANVLTF
TRBD1,TRBV27,TRBJ2-7,NA,TGTGCCAGCAGTCCCCGACAGGGCTACGAGCAGTACTTC,CASSPRQGYEQYF
NA,TRBV30,TRBJ2-1,once,TGTGCCTGTCCCGAGCCCTGGGCGGCCCTAAGGTATGAGCAGTTCTTC,CACPEPWAALRYEQFF
NA,TRBV30,TRBJ2-1,NA,TGTGCCTGGAGTTACGAGGCGGGTTACAATGAGCAGTTCTTC,CAWSYEAGYNEQFF
NA,TRBV29-1,TRBJ1-4,NA,TGCAGCGTGCCGACAGGCCAGGGGGAAAAACTGTTTTTT,CSVPTGQGEKLFF
NA,TRBV5-1,TRBJ2-7,NA,TGCGCCAGCAGTGTACAGGGTGGGGAGCAGTACTTC,CASSVQGGEQYF
NA,TRBV30,TRBJ2-5,NA,TGTGCCTGGAGTGCCGCCATCCAAGAGACCCAGTACTTC,CAWSAAIQETQYF
NA,TRBV29-1,TRBJ2-3,NA,TGCAGCGCCCCTTTGAGAGGGGACACAGATACGCAGTATTTT,CSAPLRGDTDTQYF
NA,TRBV6-5,TRBJ2-1,NA,TGTGCCAGCTCACGGATAAGACCTACGGTTGTGCAGTTCTTC,CASSRIRPTVVQFF
TRBD2,TRBV28,TRBJ2-3,NA,TGTGCCAGCAGTTTAGCGGGAGAAGGAGATACGCAGTATTTT,CASSLAGEGDTQYF
TRBD1,TRBV30,TRBJ2-7,few,TGTGCCTGGAGTGTATTTCCTTGGACAGGAGGCTTC,CAWSVFPWTGGF